This is a list of T cell receptor beta chains from one sample in a study of spatial heterogeneity in lung cancer. MiXCR was run by TCRdb on the 5' RACE reads, yielding one entry per CDR3 protein. Of 25,000 to 30,000 distinct CDR3 sequences detected, around 7.4% appear once; the ten largest clones hold approximately 25%. The material was lung tumor tissue, obtained at surgery. These receptors were collected from a male donor with early-stage non-small cell lung cancer. The CDR3 runs from the conserved cysteine through the conserved F or W. A D gene is named only where the DNA matches it firmly. Clone size is stated in some rows and not others, as once, few, many or a class when expanded.

v_call	clone_size	d_call	j_call	cdr3_nt	cdr3_aa
TRBV3-1	few	TRBD1	TRBJ1-1	TGTGCCAGCAGCCAGGCAGGGGGGCCCACTGAAGCTTTCTTT	CASSQAGGPTEAFF
TRBV7-8	-	-	TRBJ2-6	TGTGCCAGCACTGAATGGAGAGGTTGGTTCTCTGGGGCCAACGTCCTGACTTTC	CASTEWRGWFSGANVLTF
TRBV7-2	many	TRBD1	TRBJ2-3	TGTGCCAGCAGCTGGACAGGGGTAGGGACAGATACGCAGTATTTT	CASSWTGVGTDTQYF
TRBV20-1	-	-	TRBJ2-7	TGCAGTGCCCGGCGGGACTCCGGTTACGTGCAGTACTTC	CSARRDSGYVQYF
TRBV20-1	many	-	TRBJ2-2	TGCAGTGCTATCCCGCGTGGCACCGGGGAGCTGTTTTTT	CSAIPRGTGELFF
TRBV6-2/TRBV6-3	few	-	TRBJ1-1	TGTGCCAGCGGATCTTGGACGAACACTGAAGCTTTCTTT	CASGSWTNTEAFF
TRBV20-1	-	-	TRBJ2-5	TGCAGTGCTAACCCGAGGGAGCGGGCCTACCAAGAGACCCAGTACTTC	CSANPRERAYQETQYF
TRBV6-2/TRBV6-3	-	TRBD2	TRBJ2-5	TGTGCCAGCAGTACCCCCGCTAGCGGGGTGGAGACCCAGTACTTC	CASSTPASGVETQYF
TRBV10-3	many	-	TRBJ2-4	TGTGCCATCAGCGCCCGGTCGGGGGTTAGAGGCAAAAACATTCAGTACTTC	CAISARSGVRGKNIQYF
TRBV6-1	many	TRBD1	TRBJ2-1	TGTGCCAGCAGTGAGGGGACAGGGGTAATCAATGAGCAGTTCTTC	CASSEGTGVINEQFF
TRBV5-4	-	-	TRBJ2-7	TGTGCCTATCAGGCCAGGGCAGGGGCCAACTACGAGCAGTACTTC	CAYQARAGANYEQYF
TRBV2	few	TRBD2	TRBJ2-3	TGTGCCAGCAGTGGAAAGCGGGGGAACACAGATACGCAGTATTTT	CASSGKRGNTDTQYF
TRBV20-1	many	-	TRBJ1-4	TGCAGTGCTGAGCGGGACGACCTTGAAAAACTGTTTTTT	CSAERDDLEKLFF
TRBV5-6	many	TRBD1	TRBJ2-1	TGTGCCAGCAGCCCGGACAGGGCCAATGAGCAGTTCTTC	CASSPDRANEQFF
TRBV7-2	few	-	TRBJ1-6	TGTGCCAGCAGCCATACTAATGACTCACCCCTCCACTTT	CASSHTNDSPLHF
TRBV6-6	-	TRBD1	TRBJ1-4	TGTGCCAGCAGTTATCCGACAGGGAGGCTTGAAAAACTGTTTTTT	CASSYPTGRLEKLFF
TRBV14	many	-	TRBJ2-1	TGTGCCAGCAGCCGGGACTTACTCAATGAGCAGTTCTTC	CASSRDLLNEQFF
TRBV20-1	many	TRBD1	TRBJ2-7	TGCAGTGCCGAGGGACAGTCTAGCTCCTACGAGCAGTACTTC	CSAEGQSSSYEQYF
TRBV7-9	few	TRBD1	TRBJ2-1	TGTGCCAGCAGCCCCCGGACAGGGGCACCCTACAATGAGCAGTTCTTC	CASSPRTGAPYNEQFF
TRBV7-9	many	-	TRBJ1-2	TGTGCCAGCAGCTTGGACGGGATCTATGGCTACACCTTC	CASSLDGIYGYTF
TRBV18	-	TRBD1	TRBJ2-3	TGTGCCAGCTCACCACCAGGGGGCGCTTGGAGCACAGATACGCAGTATTTT	CASSPPGGAWSTDTQYF
TRBV20-1	many	-	TRBJ2-3	TGCAGTGCTAGATGGCAGGGATCAGATACGCAGTATTTT	CSARWQGSDTQYF
TRBV3-1	many	-	TRBJ2-7	TGTGCCAGCAGCCAAGTGGGCATTCTCAACTACGAGCAGTACTTC	CASSQVGILNYEQYF
TRBV6-2/TRBV6-3	-	-	TRBJ1-1	TGTGCCAGCAGTTACATGGGGGGGAACACTGAAGCTTTCTTT	CASSYMGGNTEAFF
TRBV20-1	-	-	TRBJ1-6	TGCAGTGCCCTTGGGGGCTATTCACCCCTCCACTTT	CSALGGYSPLHF
TRBV6-2/TRBV6-3	many	-	TRBJ1-2	TGTGCCAGCAGTTATTACCAGGGGAAGCCTCCCGGTGGCTACACCTTC	CASSYYQGKPPGGYTF
TRBV28	-	-	TRBJ2-2	TGTGCCAGCAATTACCTAGGGGCCGAGAACACCGGGGAGCTGTTTTTT	CASNYLGAENTGELFF
TRBV3-1	many	-	TRBJ2-5	TGTGCCAGCAGCCAGAGAGACGGATTTCCCTCCTACTTC	CASSQRDGFPSYF
TRBV7-2	-	-	TRBJ2-1	TGTGCCAGCAGCTTAGCGTTGGGCGGGGCCTACAATGAGCAGTTCTTC	CASSLALGGAYNEQFF
TRBV4-3	many	TRBD2	TRBJ2-7	TGCGCCAGCAGCCCTTTTCGGACTAGCGGGGGGGCTGGGGAGTACGAGCAGTACTTC	CASSPFRTSGGAGEYEQYF
TRBV29-1	once	TRBD1	TRBJ1-4	TGCAGCGTTTCTGACAGGGGGCTCGTTGAAAAACTGTTTTTT	CSVSDRGLVEKLFF
TRBV5-1	many	-	TRBJ2-7	TGCGCCAGCAGCTCTACCGGGACACAGACCTACGAGCAGTACTTC	CASSSTGTQTYEQYF
TRBV7-2	many	-	TRBJ2-1	TGTGCCAGCAGCCCCACTGGGACTCTCTACAATGAGCAGTTCTTC	CASSPTGTLYNEQFF
TRBV12-3/TRBV12-4	many	-	TRBJ2-1	TGTGCCAGCAGTTTAAGGCAGGGGATATACAATGAGCAGTTCTTC	CASSLRQGIYNEQFF
TRBV4-1	many	-	TRBJ2-7	TGCGCCAGCAGCCAAGAATCTAGTGCAGGGTACGAGCAGTACTTC	CASSQESSAGYEQYF
TRBV28	large	-	TRBJ1-6	TGTGCCAGCAGTTTATGTCCAGGGGTACACCCTTTGCCCCTCCACTTT	CASSLCPGVHPLPLHF
TRBV7-2	-	-	TRBJ1-2	TGTGCCAGCAGCACCTACACAGGGAACTATGGCTACACCTTC	CASSTYTGNYGYTF
TRBV20-1	-	-	TRBJ2-7	TGCAGTGCTAGAGAGCACGAGCGGCAAGGGCTCTACGAGCAGTACTTC	CSAREHERQGLYEQYF
TRBV7-9	many	TRBD1	TRBJ2-7	TGTGCCAGCAGCTTAGCCGGGACAGGGTCCCCCTACGAGCAGTACTTC	CASSLAGTGSPYEQYF
TRBV20-1	many	-	TRBJ2-7	TGCAGTGCTGCTACAGGGTCGACCTACGAGCAGTACTTC	CSAATGSTYEQYF
TRBV28	many	-	TRBJ2-7	TGTGCCAGCAGTCTTGCGCCCCAGGAGCAGTACTTC	CASSLAPQEQYF
TRBV5-1	many	TRBD2	TRBJ2-3	TGCGCAAGCAGAGCGGGAATATACCGCACAGATACGCAGTATTTT	CASRAGIYRTDTQYF
TRBV5-5	many	-	TRBJ1-2	TGTGCCAGCAGCTTGGGCTCTTCTCCCCGGGTCGATGGCTACACCTTC	CASSLGSSPRVDGYTF
TRBV30	-	-	TRBJ2-2	TGTGCCTGGAGCCTCCCGGGGTTCCAGGCCGGGGAGCTGTTTTTT	CAWSLPGFQAGELFF
TRBV27	few	TRBD1	TRBJ2-7	TGTGCCAGCAGTTCTAGGATGGGGACAGGGCGTACCTACGAGCAGTACTTC	CASSSRMGTGRTYEQYF
TRBV28	many	-	TRBJ1-5	TGTGCCAGCAGTTTATCCCGTGTTAGGGGATGGCAGCCCCAGCATTTT	CASSLSRVRGWQPQHF
TRBV28	many	TRBD1	TRBJ1-4	TGTGCCGTGCAGGGGGCAGTTAATGAAAAACTGTTTTTT	CAVQGAVNEKLFF
TRBV10-3	many	-	TRBJ1-2	TGTGCCATCAGTGAGTCTGGACAGCAGTATGGCTACACCTTC	CAISESGQQYGYTF
TRBV4-2	many	TRBD1	TRBJ1-4	TGTGCCAGCAGCCAAGATATAAGGTCGAACGTCGGACAGGGGGCAAAACTGTTTTTT	CASSQDIRSNVGQGAKLFF